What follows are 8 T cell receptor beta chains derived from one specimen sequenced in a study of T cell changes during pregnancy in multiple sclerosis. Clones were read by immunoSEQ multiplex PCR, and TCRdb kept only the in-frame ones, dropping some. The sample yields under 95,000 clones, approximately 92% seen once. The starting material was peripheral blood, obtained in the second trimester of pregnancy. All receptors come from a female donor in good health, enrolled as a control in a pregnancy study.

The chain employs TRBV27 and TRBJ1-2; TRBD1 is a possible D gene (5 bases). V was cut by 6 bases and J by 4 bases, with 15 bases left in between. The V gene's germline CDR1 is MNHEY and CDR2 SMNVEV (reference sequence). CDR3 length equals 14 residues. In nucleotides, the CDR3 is TGTGCCAGCAGCCCGGGGGGGAGCGGCTATGGCTACACCTTC. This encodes CASSPGGSGYGYTF.

This CDR3 is CASSSDRGAPLHF. For the CDR3, the DNA is TGTGCCAGCAGCTCCGACAGGGGGGCACCCCTCCACTTT. The chain is built from TRBV7-3 and TRBJ1-6, with TRBD1 identical over 9 bases. The ends lost 4 bases at V and 11 bases at J; junction bases unmatched: 3. Germline V CDR1 and CDR2: SGHTA, FQGTGA. CDR3 length: 13 residues.

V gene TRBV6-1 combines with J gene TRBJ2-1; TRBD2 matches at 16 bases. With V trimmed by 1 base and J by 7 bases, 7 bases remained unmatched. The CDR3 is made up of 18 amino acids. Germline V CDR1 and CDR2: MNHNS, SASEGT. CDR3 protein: CASSEGPGLAGGRNEQFF. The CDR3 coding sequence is TGTGCCAGCAGTGAAGGGCCGGGACTAGCGGGGGGGCGAAATGAGCAGTTCTTC.

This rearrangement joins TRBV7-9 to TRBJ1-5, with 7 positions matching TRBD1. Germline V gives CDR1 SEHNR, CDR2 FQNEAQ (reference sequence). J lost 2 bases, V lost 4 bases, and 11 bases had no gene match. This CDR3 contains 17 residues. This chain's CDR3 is CASSSNRQGRGNQPQHF. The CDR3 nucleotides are TGTGCCAGCAGCTCAAACCGACAGGGACGCGGCAATCAGCCCCAGCATTTT.

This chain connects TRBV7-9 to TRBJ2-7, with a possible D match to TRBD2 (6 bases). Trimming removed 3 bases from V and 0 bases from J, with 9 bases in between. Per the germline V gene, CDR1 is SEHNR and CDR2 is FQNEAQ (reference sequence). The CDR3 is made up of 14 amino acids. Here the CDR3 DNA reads TGTGCCAGCAGCTTGGAGGGGTACTCCTACGAGCAGTACTTC. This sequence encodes CASSLEGYSYEQYF.

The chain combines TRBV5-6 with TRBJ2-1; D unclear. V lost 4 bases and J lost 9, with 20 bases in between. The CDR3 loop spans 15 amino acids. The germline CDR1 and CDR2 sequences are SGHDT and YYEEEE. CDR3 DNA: TGTGCCAGCAGCCCGGATGTATTCAGGCCTCCTGAGCAGTTCTTC. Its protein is CASSPDVFRPPEQFF.

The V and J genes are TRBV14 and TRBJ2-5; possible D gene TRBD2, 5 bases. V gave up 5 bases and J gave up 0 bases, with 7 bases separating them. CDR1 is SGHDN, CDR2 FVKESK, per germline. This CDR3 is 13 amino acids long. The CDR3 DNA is TGTGCCAGCAGCGAGGACTACCAAGAGACCCAGTACTTC. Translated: CASSEDYQETQYF.

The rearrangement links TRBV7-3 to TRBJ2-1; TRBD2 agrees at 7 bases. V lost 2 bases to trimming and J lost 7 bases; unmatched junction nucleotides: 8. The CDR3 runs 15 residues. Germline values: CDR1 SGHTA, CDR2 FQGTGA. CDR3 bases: TGTGCCAGCAGCTTATTAACCGGGGGGAGTAATGAGCAGTTCTTC. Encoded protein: CASSLLTGGSNEQFF.